This T cell receptor (beta chain) emerged from a study of T cells in Graves' hyperthyroidism and ophthalmopathy. The sample holds a few counts of this clonotype. V was clipped by 0 bases and J by 3 bases, with 14 bases between them. This CDR3 spans 16 amino acids. The V gene's germline CDR1 is SGHAT and CDR2 FQNNGV. Amplified TCR beta CDR3 regions derived from RNA transcripts. Initially, a first-round RT-PCR of the TCR CDR3 employed the HTBI primer set. TCRdb reanalysed the multiplex PCR reads using MiXCR and keeps one entry per CDR3 protein. The sample records hundreds of thousands of distinct CDR3 sequences, over 35% being singletons.

This TCR was recovered from a man aged 18-30 years with Graves' hyperthyroidism. The chain couples TRBV11-2 to TRBJ2-5; D perhaps matches TRBD2 (6 bases). Sequencing was done on a sample of blood. In DNA form, the CDR3 reads TGTGCCAGCAGCTTAGAGGTCTCCCGGAGGGAAGAGACCCAGTACTTC. The encoded protein is CASSLEVSRREETQYF.